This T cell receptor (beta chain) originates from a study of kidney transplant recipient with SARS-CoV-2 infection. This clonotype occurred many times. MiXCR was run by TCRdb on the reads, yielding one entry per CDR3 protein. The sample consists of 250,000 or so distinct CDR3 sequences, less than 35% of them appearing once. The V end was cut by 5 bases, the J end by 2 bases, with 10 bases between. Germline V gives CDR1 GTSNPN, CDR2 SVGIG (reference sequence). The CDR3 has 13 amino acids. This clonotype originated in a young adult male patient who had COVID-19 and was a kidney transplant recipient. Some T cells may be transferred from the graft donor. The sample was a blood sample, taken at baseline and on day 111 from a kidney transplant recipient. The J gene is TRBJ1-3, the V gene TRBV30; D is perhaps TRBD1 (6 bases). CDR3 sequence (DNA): TGTGCCTGGGAAGGGGGACCTGGAAACACCATATATTTT. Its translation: CAWEGGPGNTIYF.